What follows are 16 T cell receptor beta chains derived from one specimen sequenced in a study of CD8+CD57+ T cells in acquired aplastic anemia listed by TCRdb under 2018. Flow cytometry had shown CD8+CD57+ cell expansion in the patients selected for sequencing. Sequencing was performed on an Illumina HiSeq 2000. Profiling of TCR beta VDJ combinations and CDR3 sequences used genomic DNA as the template. TCRdb handled the public reads itself, with Q25 trimming in fastp and clone calling in MiXCR, and kept productive beta chains. CDR3 protein sequences are deduplicated, and each keeps its most common genes and DNA. In this sample the table shows roughly 150,000 distinct CDR3 sequences, roughly 48% of which occur a single time. 2.5% to 3% of the sample goes to the ten largest clones. The sample comprised sorted CD4+, CD8+, or CD8+CD57+ T cells (not recorded which) from PBMCs. These receptors all stem from a human donor with aplastic anemia.

The chain has TRBV20-1 and TRBJ1-1; 7 bases are shared with TRBD1. V lost 0 bases to trimming and J lost 7 bases; unmatched junction nucleotides: 5. Per the germline V gene, CDR1 is DFQATT and CDR2 is SNEGSKA (reference sequence). The length of the CDR3 is 13 residues. This CDR3 reads CSARDRGLDEAFF. In DNA form, the CDR3 reads TGCAGTGCTAGAGATAGGGGGCTGGATGAAGCTTTCTTT.

The chain combines TRBV24-1 with TRBJ1-6; 11 bases align to TRBD1. V lost 4 bases, J lost 10 bases, and 8 bases stayed unmatched. CDR1 and CDR2 (germline): KGHDR, SFDVKD. The CDR3 spans 16 residues. CDR3 DNA: TGTGCCACCAGTGAGCCTCCGGGACAGGGGGAATCACCCCTCCACTTT. It specifies CATSEPPGQGESPLHF.

This chain connects TRBV7-6 to TRBJ2-6; D is possibly TRBD2 (6 bases). Trimming took off 1 base at V and 0 bases at J, with 10 bases between the two ends. This CDR3 is built from 17 residues. CDR1 is SGHVS and CDR2 is FNYEAQ in the germline V gene. The CDR3: CASSLGHSGSGANVLTF. CDR3 DNA: TGTGCCAGCAGCTTAGGGCATAGCGGCTCTGGGGCCAACGTCCTGACTTTC.

The gene calls are TRBV18 and TRBJ2-7; 8 bases align to TRBD2. The CDR3 totals 14 residues. Germline V CDR1 and CDR2: KGHSH, LQKENI. The junction had 9 bases not matched to a gene; V was cut back by 6 bases and J by 5 bases. CDR3: CASSPGRGGHEQYF. The CDR3 coding sequence is TGTGCCAGCTCCCCGGGACGGGGGGGCCACGAGCAGTACTTC.

This clonotype has a count of ten or more. The chain employs TRBV7-9 and TRBJ2-1, with D uncertain. V was pared by 5 bases and J by 9 bases, with 14 bases between. Germline V gene data show CDR1 as SEHNR and CDR2 as FQNEAQ (reference sequence). The CDR3 extends over 13 amino acids. The CDR3 loop reads CASSVGEPGEQFF. The CDR3 region has the DNA TGTGCCAGCAGCGTAGGAGAGCCGGGTGAGCAGTTCTTC.

This clonotype has at least ten counts. The chain's CDR3 is CASRDRGLTEAFF. CDR3 DNA: TGCGCCAGCCGGGACAGGGGGCTCACTGAAGCTTTCTTT. The chain recombines TRBV5-1 with TRBJ1-1, with 12 nucleotides matching TRBD1. The CDR3 totals 13 residues. Trimming cost V 7 bases and J 4 bases; bases outside gene matches: 2. Germline CDR1 SGHRS, CDR2 YFSETQ.

The sample holds a few counts of this clonotype. The chain employs TRBV15 and TRBJ1-6; maybe TRBD1 (5 bases). CDR1 is LNHNV and CDR2 is YYDKDF in the germline V gene (reference sequence). V dropped 1 base and J dropped 11 bases, with 9 bases sitting between them. The CDR3 runs 13 residues. CDR3 bases: TGTGCCACCAGCAGAGGATGGGGGACACCCCTCCACTTT. This codes for CATSRGWGTPLHF.

V and J are TRBV10-3 and TRBJ1-2; 7 bases map to TRBD1. CDR3 length: 16 amino acids. Germline CDR1 and CDR2: ENHRY and SYGVKD. V lost 7 bases, J lost 3 bases, and 14 bases stayed unmatched. CDR3 protein: CAIKGREDRADYGYTF. In DNA, the CDR3 is TGTGCCATCAAAGGGAGAGAAGACAGGGCGGACTATGGCTACACCTTC.

This clonotype was counted many times. This chain links TRBV12-3 or TRBV12-4 with TRBJ2-2; 11 nucleotides line up with TRBD2. This CDR3 is built from 15 residues. Trimming at V came to 6 bases and at J to 0 bases, leaving 0 bases not matched to a gene. For the CDR3, the DNA is TGTGCCAGCAGACTAGCGGGAGCGAACACCGGGGAGCTGTTTTTT. Its translation is CASRLAGANTGELFF.

This chain links TRBV2 with TRBJ2-7, with D tentatively TRBD1 (7 bases). CDR1 is SNHLY, CDR2 FYNNEI, per germline. V lost 6 bases and J lost 6, with 12 bases in between. This CDR3 comprises 12 residues. CDR3: CASRDRRGEQYF. As DNA, the CDR3 is TGTGCCAGCAGGGACAGGCGGGGCGAGCAGTACTTC.

This clonotype was counted many times. This rearrangement joins TRBV7-2 to TRBJ2-4; possible D gene TRBD2, 6 bases. Germline CDR1 reads SGHTA; CDR2 reads FQGNSA. V was trimmed by 1 base and J by 3 bases, leaving 16 bases between them. The CDR3 is 17 amino acids. CDR3 bases: TGTGCCAGCAGCTTAGGGGGCGCGGGGCTAGGCAAAAACATTCAGTACTTC. Encoded protein: CASSLGGAGLGKNIQYF.

This clonotype was observed a handful of times. The rearrangement uses TRBV20-1 and TRBJ2-7; 7 positions agree with TRBD1. CDR1 is DFQATT, CDR2 SNEGSKA, per germline (reference sequence). Trimming removed 6 bases from V and 3 bases from J; junction bases left unmatched: 5. This CDR3 spans 12 amino acids. The DNA for the CDR3 is TGCAGTGCAAACGGACAGGACTACGAGCAGTACTTC. It specifies CSANGQDYEQYF.

V usage is TRBV2 and J usage is TRBJ2-3, with 7 bases fitting TRBD1. Germline CDR1 reads SNHLY; CDR2 reads FYNNEI. CDR3 length: 13 amino acids. The V segment lost 6 bases and the J segment 7 bases; nucleotides outside the gene matches: 7. The CDR3 sequence is CASSWDSLYTQYF. DNA for the CDR3: TGTGCCAGCAGCTGGGACAGTTTATATACGCAGTATTTT. The full variable domain, rest sourced from reference TRBV2 and TRBJ2-3, is EPEVTQTPSHQVTQMGQEVILRCVPISNHLYFYWYRQILGQKVEFLVSFYNNEISEKSEIFDDQFSVERPDGSNFTLKIRSTKLEDSAMYFCASSWDSLYTQYFGPGTRLTVL.

This clonotype has at least ten counts. The J gene is TRBJ2-5, the V gene TRBV4-1; tentatively, D is TRBD1 (6 bases). The CDR3 runs to 15 residues. V was pared by 0 bases and J by 3 bases, with 11 bases between. Germline assignment: CDR1 MGHRA and CDR2 YSYEKL. DNA of the CDR3: TGCGCCAGCAGCCAAGATCCCGGGACAAAAGAGACCCAGTACTTC. Encoded protein: CASSQDPGTKETQYF.

This clonotype was seen many times. V gene TRBV20-1 combines with J gene TRBJ2-2; 7 bases are shared with TRBD2. Germline assignment: CDR1 DFQATT and CDR2 SNEGSKA (reference sequence). With 3 bases clipped from V and 7 bases from J, the junction kept 8 bases outside the gene matches. This CDR3 spans 14 amino acids. The CDR3 DNA reads TGCAGTGCTAGTAGGGCGGGAGCCGTCGGGGAGCTGTTTTTT. Translation: CSASRAGAVGELFF.

In DNA form, the CDR3 reads TGCGCCAGCAGCTTGTTGCTGGGTGGTGAAAAACTGTTTTTT. This gives the protein CASSLLLGGEKLFF. The chain combines TRBV5-1 with TRBJ1-4; D not certain. The CDR3 sequence is 14 residues long. Germline V gene data show CDR1 as SGHRS and CDR2 as YFSETQ. V was pared by 1 base and J by 7 bases, with 11 bases between. The full variable domain, with the rest looked up from reference TRBV5-1 and TRBJ1-4, is KAGVTQTPRYLIKTRGQQVTLSCSPISGHRSVSWYQQTPGQGLQFLFEYFSETQRNKGNFPGRFSGRQFSNSRSEMNVSTLELGDSALYLCASSLLLGGEKLFFGSGTQLSVL.